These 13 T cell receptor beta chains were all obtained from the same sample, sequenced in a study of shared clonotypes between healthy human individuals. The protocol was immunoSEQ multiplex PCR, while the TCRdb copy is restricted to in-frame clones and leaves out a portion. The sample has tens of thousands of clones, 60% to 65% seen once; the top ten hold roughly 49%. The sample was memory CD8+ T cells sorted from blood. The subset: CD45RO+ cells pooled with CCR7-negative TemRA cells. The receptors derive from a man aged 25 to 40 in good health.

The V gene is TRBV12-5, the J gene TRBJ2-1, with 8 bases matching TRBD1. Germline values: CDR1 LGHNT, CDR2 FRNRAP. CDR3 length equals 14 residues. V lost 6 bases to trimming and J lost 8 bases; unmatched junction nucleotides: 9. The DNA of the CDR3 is TGTGCTAGTGGCCGAGACAGGGGTCAGGATGAGCAGTTCTTC. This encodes CASGRDRGQDEQFF. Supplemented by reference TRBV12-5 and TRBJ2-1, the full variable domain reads DARVTQTPRHKVTEMGQEVTMRCQPILGHNTVFWYRQTMMQGLELLAYFRNRAPLDDSGMPKDRFSAEMPDATLATLKIQPSEPRDSAVYFCASGRDRGQDEQFFGPGTRLTVL.

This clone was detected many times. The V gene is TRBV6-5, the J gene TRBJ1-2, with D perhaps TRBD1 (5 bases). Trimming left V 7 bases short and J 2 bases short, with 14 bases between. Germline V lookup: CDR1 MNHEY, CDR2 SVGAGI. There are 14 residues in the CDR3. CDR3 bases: TGTGCCAGCACCCCCTTGGGGGGGAACTATGGCTACACCTTC. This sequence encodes CASTPLGGNYGYTF.

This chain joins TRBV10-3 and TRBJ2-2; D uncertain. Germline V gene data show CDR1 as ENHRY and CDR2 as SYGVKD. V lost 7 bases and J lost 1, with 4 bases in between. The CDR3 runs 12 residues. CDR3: CAIIGNTGELFF. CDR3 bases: TGTGCCATCATCGGGAACACCGGGGAGCTGTTTTTT.

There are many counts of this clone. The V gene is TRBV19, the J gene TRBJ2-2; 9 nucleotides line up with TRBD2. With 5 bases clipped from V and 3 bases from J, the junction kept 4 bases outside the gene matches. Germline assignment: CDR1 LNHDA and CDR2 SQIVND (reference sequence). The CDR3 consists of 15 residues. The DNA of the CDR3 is TGTGCCAGTAGTTCAGTAGCGGGAGACACCGGGGAGCTGTTTTTT. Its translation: CASSSVAGDTGELFF.

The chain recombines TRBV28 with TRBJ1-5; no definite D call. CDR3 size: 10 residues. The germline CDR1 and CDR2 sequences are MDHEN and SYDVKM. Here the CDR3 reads CAIGHQPQHF. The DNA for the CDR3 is TGTGCAATAGGTCATCAGCCCCAGCATTTT.

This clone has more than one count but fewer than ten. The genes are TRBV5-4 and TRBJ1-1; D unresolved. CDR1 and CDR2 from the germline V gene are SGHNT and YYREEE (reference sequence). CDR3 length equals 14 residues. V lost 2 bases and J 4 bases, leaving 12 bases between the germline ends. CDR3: CASSFAGGSTEAFF. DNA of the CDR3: TGTGCCAGCAGCTTTGCAGGTGGGAGCACTGAAGCTTTCTTT.

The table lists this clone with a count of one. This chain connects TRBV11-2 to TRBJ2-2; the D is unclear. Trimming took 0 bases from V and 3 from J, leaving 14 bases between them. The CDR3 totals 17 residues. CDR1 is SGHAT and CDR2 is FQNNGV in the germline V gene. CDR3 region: CASSLDIANVYTGELFF. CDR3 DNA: TGTGCCAGCAGCTTAGATATTGCGAATGTGTACACCGGGGAGCTGTTTTTT.

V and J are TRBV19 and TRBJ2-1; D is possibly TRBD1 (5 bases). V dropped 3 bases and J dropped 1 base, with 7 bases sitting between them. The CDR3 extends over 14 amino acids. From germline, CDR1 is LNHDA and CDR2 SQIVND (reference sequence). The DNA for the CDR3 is TGTGCCAGTAGTATGACAGAATCCTACAATGAGCAGTTCTTC. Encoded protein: CASSMTESYNEQFF.

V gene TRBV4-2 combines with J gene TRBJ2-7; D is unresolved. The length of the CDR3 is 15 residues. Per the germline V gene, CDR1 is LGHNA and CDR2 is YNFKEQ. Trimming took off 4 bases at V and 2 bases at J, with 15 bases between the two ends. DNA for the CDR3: TGTGCCAGCAGCCCCAGAGATGGAGAGGCCTACGAGCAGTACTTC. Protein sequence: CASSPRDGEAYEQYF.

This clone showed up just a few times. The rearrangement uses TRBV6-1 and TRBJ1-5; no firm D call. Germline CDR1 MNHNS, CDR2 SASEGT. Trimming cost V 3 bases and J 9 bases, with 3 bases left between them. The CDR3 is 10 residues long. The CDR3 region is CASSDRPQHF. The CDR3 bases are TGTGCCAGCAGTGATCGGCCCCAGCATTTT.

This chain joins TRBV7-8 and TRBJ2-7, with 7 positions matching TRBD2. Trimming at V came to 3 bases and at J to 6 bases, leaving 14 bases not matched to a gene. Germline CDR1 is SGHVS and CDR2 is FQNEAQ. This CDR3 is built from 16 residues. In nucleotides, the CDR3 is TGTGCCAGCAGCTTTAATTCCCCTGCGGGAGATTCCGAGCAGTACTTC. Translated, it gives CASSFNSPAGDSEQYF.

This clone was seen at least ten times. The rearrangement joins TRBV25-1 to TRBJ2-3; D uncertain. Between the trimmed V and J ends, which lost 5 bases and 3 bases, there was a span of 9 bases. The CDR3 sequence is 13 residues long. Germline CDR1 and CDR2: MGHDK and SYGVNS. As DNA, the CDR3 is TGTGCCAGCAGTCCCGAGGTAACAGATACGCAGTATTTT. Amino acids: CASSPEVTDTQYF.

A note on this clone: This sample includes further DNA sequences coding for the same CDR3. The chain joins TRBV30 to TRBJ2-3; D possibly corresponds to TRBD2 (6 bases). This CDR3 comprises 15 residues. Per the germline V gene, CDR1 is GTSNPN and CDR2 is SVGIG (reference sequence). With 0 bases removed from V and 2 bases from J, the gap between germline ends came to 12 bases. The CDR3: CAWSVGSGLTDTQYF. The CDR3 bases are TGTGCCTGGAGTGTCGGTAGCGGACTCACAGATACGCAGTATTTT.